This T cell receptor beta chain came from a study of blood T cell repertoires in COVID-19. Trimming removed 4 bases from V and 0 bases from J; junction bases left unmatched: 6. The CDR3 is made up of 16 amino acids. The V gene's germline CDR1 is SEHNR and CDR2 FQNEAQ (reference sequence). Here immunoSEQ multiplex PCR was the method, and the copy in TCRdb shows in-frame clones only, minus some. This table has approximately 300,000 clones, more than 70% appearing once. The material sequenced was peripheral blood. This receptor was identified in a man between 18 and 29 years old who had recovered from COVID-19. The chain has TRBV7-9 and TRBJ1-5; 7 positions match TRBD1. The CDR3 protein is CASSSGWTGSNQPQHF. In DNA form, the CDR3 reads TGTGCCAGCAGCTCTGGTTGGACAGGTAGCAATCAGCCCCAGCATTTT.